The clone carrying this TCR beta chain showed up just a few times. Its antigen is still unknown. This sample is part of a study of CD8 T cells in ankylosing spondylitis. Study-wide results and limits: Those disease-linked clones were CD8+; they were also relatively rare in peripheral blood.

CDR3 size: 12 residues. Between the trimmed V and J ends, which lost 5 bases and 6 bases, there was a span of 13 bases. The germline CDR1 and CDR2 sequences are GTSNPN and SVGIG (reference sequence). Making the TCR beta libraries involved quantitative 5'-RACE with molecular barcodes. TCRdb processed the 5' RACE reads anew with MiXCR; each CDR3 protein has one entry. The sample has some 120,000 distinct CDR3 sequences; roughly 13% are singletons. The chain employs TRBV30 and TRBJ1-1; D uncertain. The sequenced material came from blood, either unsorted or a sorted T cell fraction (not recorded which). The sequence was collected from a female donor with ankylosing spondylitis or in good health (not recorded which). The CDR3 sequence: CAWGSSSSEAFF. DNA for the CDR3: TGTGCCTGGGGGTCTTCCAGCTCTGAAGCTTTCTTT.